This is a list of T cell receptor beta chains from one sample in a study of shared clonotypes between healthy human individuals. The protocol was immunoSEQ multiplex PCR, while the TCRdb copy is restricted to in-frame clones and leaves out a portion. This sample has approximately 940,000 clones, with less than 85% found just once. The sample consisted of memory CD4+ T cells sorted from blood. The receptors here all came from a man aged 18 to 29 in good health. CDR3s include the opening cysteine and the closing phenylalanine or tryptophan. Each record gives: CDR3 protein, CDR3 DNA, clone size, D gene, V gene, J gene. The D gene is left open where the match is weak. Clone size, where shown, is once, few, many, or a class for clones that have expanded.

CDR3: CASSLFQGGQTTGELFF
DNA: TGTGCCAGCAGCTTGTTTCAGGGGGGACAGACAACCGGGGAGCTGTTTTTT
size: few
D: .
V: TRBV5-6
J: TRBJ2-2

CDR3: CASSEGSSGRAGVKNIQYF
DNA: TGTGCCAGCAGTGAAGGGTCTAGCGGGAGGGCTGGGGTCAAAAACATTCAGTACTTC
size: .
D: TRBD2
V: TRBV6-1
J: TRBJ2-4

CDR3: CASGYRGDEKLFF
DNA: TGTGCTAGTGGGTACCGGGGGGATGAAAAACTGTTTTTT
size: many
D: .
V: TRBV12-5
J: TRBJ1-4

CDR3: CASSLRDGSYEQYF
DNA: TGTGCCAGTAGCCTCCGGGACGGCTCCTACGAGCAGTACTTC
size: .
D: .
V: TRBV19
J: TRBJ2-7

CDR3: CASSLGTTGPQETQYF
DNA: TGCGCCAGCAGCTTGGGAACCACAGGACCCCAAGAGACCCAGTACTTC
size: .
D: .
V: TRBV5-1
J: TRBJ2-5

CDR3: CASRPIVAGTDTQYF
DNA: TGTGCCAGCCGTCCGATCGTAGCGGGCACAGATACGCAGTATTTT
size: .
D: .
V: TRBV6-1
J: TRBJ2-3

CDR3: CASSFGPSNQPQHF
DNA: TGTGCCAGCAGTTTCGGTCCGAGCAATCAGCCCCAGCATTTT
size: .
D: .
V: TRBV28
J: TRBJ1-5

CDR3: CAWSGPISGNTIYF
DNA: TGTGCCTGGAGTGGTCCGATCTCTGGAAACACCATATATTTT
size: .
D: .
V: TRBV30
J: TRBJ1-3

CDR3: CASSEQLLGEQYF
DNA: TGTGCCAGCAGCGAACAGCTTCTGGGGGAGCAGTACTTC
size: .
D: .
V: TRBV9
J: TRBJ2-7

CDR3: CASSHGQEAGELFF
DNA: TGCGCCAGCAGCCACGGACAGGAGGCCGGGGAGCTGTTTTTT
size: .
D: TRBD1
V: TRBV5-1
J: TRBJ2-2

CDR3: CASSDGIGTEAFF
DNA: TGTGCCAGCTCCGACGGGATTGGGACTGAAGCTTTCTTT
size: few
D: .
V: TRBV6-1
J: TRBJ1-1

CDR3: CASSENGNSPLHF
DNA: TGCGCCAGCAGTGAGAACGGCAATTCACCCCTCCACTTT
size: .
D: .
V: TRBV10-2
J: TRBJ1-6

CDR3: CASSLDPTGAGNTIYF
DNA: TGCGCCAGCAGCTTGGACCCAACGGGGGCTGGAAACACCATATATTTT
size: .
D: .
V: TRBV5-1
J: TRBJ1-3

CDR3: CASSPFSGGGYNEQFF
DNA: TGTGCCAGCTCACCATTTAGCGGAGGGGGCTACAATGAGCAGTTCTTC
size: .
D: .
V: TRBV18
J: TRBJ2-1

CDR3: CASSLRAGQAITTNEKLFF
DNA: TGTGCCAGCTCACTAAGGGCGGGACAAGCAATTACCACTAATGAAAAACTGTTTTTT
size: few
D: .
V: TRBV18
J: TRBJ1-4

CDR3: CASSLASGTEAFF
DNA: TGTGCCAGCAGCTTGGCCTCGGGCACTGAAGCTTTCTTT
size: .
D: .
V: TRBV5-6
J: TRBJ1-1

CDR3: CASSEAPGTGDKNIQYF
DNA: TGTGCCAGCAGTGAAGCCCCAGGGACGGGCGACAAAAACATTCAGTACTTC
size: .
D: .
V: TRBV6-1
J: TRBJ2-4

CDR3: CASSPAGTANTEAFF
DNA: TGTGCCAGCTCACCGGCTGGGACAGCGAACACTGAAGCTTTCTTT
size: .
D: TRBD1
V: TRBV18
J: TRBJ1-1

CDR3: CASILVDRVTAFF
DNA: TGTGCCAGCATTCTTGTGGACAGGGTGACAGCTTTCTTT
size: many
D: TRBD1
V: TRBV2
J: TRBJ1-1

CDR3: CASSLVGEGARRAAFF
DNA: TGTGCCAGCAGCTTAGTGGGGGAGGGGGCGAGGCGGGCAGCTTTCTTT
size: .
D: TRBD1
V: TRBV5-4
J: TRBJ1-1

CDR3: CASSSRTGVRQPQHF
DNA: TGTGCCAGCAGTTCCCGGACAGGGGTTCGTCAGCCCCAGCATTTT
size: .
D: TRBD1
V: TRBV28
J: TRBJ1-5

CDR3: CASSPGTSGRVADTQYF
DNA: TGTGCCAGCAGCCCGGGGACTAGCGGGAGGGTGGCAGATACGCAGTATTTT
size: .
D: TRBD2
V: TRBV7-2
J: TRBJ2-3

CDR3: CASSPGSGGGREQFF
DNA: TGTGCCAGCAGCCCCGGTAGCGGGGGGGGTCGGGAGCAGTTCTTC
size: .
D: TRBD2
V: TRBV14
J: TRBJ2-1

CDR3: CASSESWARGEKLFF
DNA: TGTGCCAGCAGTGAAAGTTGGGCCCGGGGCGAAAAACTGTTTTTT
size: .
D: .
V: TRBV2
J: TRBJ1-4

CDR3: CASSPKGGWETQYF
DNA: TGTGCCAGCAGCCCCAAAGGGGGGTGGGAGACCCAGTACTTC
size: .
D: .
V: TRBV9
J: TRBJ2-5